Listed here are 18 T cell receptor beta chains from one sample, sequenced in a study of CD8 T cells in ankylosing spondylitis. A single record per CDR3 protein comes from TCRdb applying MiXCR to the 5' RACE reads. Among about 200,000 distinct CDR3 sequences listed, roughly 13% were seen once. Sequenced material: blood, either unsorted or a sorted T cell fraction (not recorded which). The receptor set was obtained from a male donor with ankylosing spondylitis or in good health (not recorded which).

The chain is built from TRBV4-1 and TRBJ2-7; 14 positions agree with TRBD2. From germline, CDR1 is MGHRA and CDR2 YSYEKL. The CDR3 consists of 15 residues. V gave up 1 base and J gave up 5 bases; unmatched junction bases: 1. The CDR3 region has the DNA TGCGCCAGCAGCCAAGGGACTAGCGGGAGGAACGAGCAGTACTTC. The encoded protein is CASSQGTSGRNEQYF.

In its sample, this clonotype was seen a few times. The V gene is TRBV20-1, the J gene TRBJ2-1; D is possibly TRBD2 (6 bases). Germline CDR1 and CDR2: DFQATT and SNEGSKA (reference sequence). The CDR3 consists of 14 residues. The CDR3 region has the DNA TGCAGCCCCACCCCGACTAGGGTGGGAAATGAGCAGTTCTTC. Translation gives CSPTPTRVGNEQFF.

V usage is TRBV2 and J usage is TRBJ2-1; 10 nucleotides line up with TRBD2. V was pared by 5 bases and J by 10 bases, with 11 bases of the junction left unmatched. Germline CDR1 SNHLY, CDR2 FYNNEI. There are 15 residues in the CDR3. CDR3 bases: TGTGCCAGCAGTCTTACCTTTCCGGGACTAGCGGAGCAGTTCTTC. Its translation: CASSLTFPGLAEQFF.

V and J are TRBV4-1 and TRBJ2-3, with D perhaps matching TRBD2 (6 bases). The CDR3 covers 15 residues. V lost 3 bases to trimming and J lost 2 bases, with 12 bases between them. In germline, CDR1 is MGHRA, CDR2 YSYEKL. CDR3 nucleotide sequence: TGCGCCAGCAGCCATTTGAGGGACTTCACAGATACGCAGTATTTT. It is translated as CASSHLRDFTDTQYF.

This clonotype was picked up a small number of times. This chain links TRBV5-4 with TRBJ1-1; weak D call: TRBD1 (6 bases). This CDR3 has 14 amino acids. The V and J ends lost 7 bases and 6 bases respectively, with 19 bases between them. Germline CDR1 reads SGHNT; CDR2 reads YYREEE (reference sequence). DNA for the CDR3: TGTGCCAGCGGCCCAGGCAGGGGATACGCTGAAGCTTTCTTT. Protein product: CASGPGRGYAEAFF. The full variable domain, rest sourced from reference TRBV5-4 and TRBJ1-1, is ETGVTQSPTHLIKTRGQQVTLRCSSQSGHNTVSWYQQALGQGPQFIFQYYREEENGRGNFPPRFSGLQFPNYSSELNVNALELDDSALYLCASGPGRGYAEAFFGQGTRLTVV.

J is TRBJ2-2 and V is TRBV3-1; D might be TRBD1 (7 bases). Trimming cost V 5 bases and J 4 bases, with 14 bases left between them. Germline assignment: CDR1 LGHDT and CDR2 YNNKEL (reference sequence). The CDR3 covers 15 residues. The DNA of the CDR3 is TGTGCCAGCAGCTACGGAGGGGGCCTCACCGGGGAGCTGTTTTTT. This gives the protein CASSYGGGLTGELFF.

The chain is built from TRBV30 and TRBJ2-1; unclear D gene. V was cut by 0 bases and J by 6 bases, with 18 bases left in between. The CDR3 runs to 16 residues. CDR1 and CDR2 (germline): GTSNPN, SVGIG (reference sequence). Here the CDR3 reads CAWSVPGRSGVNEQFF. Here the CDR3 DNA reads TGTGCCTGGAGTGTACCCGGACGCTCCGGTGTCAATGAGCAGTTCTTC. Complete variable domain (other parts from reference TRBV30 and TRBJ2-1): SQTIHQWPATLVQPVGSPLSLECTVEGTSNPNLYWYRQAAGRGLQLLFYSVGIGQISSEVPQNLSASRPQDRQFILSSKKLLLSDSGFYLCAWSVPGRSGVNEQFFGPGTRLTVL.

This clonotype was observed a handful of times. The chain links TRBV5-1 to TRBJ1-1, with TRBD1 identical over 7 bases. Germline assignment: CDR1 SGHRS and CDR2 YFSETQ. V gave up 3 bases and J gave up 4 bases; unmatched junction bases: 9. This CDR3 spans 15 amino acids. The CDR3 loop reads CASSSVTGVGTEAFF. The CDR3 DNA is TGCGCCAGCAGCTCAGTCACAGGGGTCGGCACTGAAGCTTTCTTT.

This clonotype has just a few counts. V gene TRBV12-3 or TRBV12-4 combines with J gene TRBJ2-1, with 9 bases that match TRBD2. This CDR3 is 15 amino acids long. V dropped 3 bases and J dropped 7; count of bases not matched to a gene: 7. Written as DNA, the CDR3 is TGTGCCAGCAGTTTGGCTAGCGGGGAGGTTAATGAGCAGTTCTTC. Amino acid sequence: CASSLASGEVNEQFF.

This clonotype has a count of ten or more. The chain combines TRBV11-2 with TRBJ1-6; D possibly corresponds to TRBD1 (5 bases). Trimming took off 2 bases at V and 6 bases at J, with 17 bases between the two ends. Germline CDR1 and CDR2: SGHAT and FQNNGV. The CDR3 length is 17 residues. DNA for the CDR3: TGTGCCAGCAGCTTACTAATGGGGGGAGTGAGTAATTCACCCCTCCACTTT. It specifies CASSLLMGGVSNSPLHF.

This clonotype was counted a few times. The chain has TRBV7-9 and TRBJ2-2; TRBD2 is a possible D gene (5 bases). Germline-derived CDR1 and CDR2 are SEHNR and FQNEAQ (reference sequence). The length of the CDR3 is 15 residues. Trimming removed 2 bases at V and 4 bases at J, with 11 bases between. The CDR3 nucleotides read TGTGCCAGCAGCTTAAAACCGAGGGCCACCGGGGAGCTGTTTTTT. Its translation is CASSLKPRATGELFF.

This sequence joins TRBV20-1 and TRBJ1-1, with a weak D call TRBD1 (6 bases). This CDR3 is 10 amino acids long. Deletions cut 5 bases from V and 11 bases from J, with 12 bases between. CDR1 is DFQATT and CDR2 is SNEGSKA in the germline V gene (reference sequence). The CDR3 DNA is TGCAGTGCTGAGACAGGAGGGGCTTTCTTT. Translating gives CSAETGGAFF.

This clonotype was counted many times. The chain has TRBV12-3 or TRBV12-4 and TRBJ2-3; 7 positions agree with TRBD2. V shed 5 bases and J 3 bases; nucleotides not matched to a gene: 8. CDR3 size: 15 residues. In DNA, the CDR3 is TGTGCCAGCAGTCGACGCGGGGGAACTACAGATACGCAGTATTTT. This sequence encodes CASSRRGGTTDTQYF.

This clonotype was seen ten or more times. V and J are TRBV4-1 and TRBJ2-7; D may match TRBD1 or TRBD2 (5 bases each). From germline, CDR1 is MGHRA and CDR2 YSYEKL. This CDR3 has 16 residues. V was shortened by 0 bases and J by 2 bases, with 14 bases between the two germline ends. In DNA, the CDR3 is TGCGCCAGCAGCCAAGATAACGGGGCAGGCACCTACGAGCAGTACTTC. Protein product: CASSQDNGAGTYEQYF.

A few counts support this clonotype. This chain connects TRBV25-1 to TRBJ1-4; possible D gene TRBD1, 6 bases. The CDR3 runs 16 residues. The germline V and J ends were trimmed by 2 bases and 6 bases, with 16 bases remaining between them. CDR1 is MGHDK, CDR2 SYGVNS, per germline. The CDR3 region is CASSEAGGAGYEKLFF. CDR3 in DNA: TGTGCCAGCAGTGAAGCCGGGGGCGCGGGTTATGAAAAACTGTTTTTT.

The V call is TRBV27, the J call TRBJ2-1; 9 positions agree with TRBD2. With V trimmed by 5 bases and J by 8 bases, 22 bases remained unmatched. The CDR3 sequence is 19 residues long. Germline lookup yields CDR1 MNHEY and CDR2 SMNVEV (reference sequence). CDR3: CASSTLLGAGGHVIYEQFF. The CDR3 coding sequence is TGTGCCAGCAGTACCCTTCTGGGGGCGGGAGGGCATGTAATATATGAGCAGTTCTTC.

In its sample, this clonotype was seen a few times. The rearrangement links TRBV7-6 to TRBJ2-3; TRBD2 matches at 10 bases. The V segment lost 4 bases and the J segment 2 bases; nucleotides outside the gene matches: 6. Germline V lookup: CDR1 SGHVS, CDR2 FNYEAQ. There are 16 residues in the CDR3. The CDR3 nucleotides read TGTGCCAGCAGCTCCGTAGCGGGAGGTCCCACAGATACGCAGTATTTT. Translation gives CASSSVAGGPTDTQYF. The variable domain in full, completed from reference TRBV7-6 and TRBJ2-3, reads GAGVSQSPRYKVTKRGQDVALRCDPISGHVSLYWYRQALGQGPEFLTYFNYEAQQDKSGLPNDRFSAERPEGSISTLTIQRTEQRDSAMYRCASSSVAGGPTDTQYFGPGTRLTVL.

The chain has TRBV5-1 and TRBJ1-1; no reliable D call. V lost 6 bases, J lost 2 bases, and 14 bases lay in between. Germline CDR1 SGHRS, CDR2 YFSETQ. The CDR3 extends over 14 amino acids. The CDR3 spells CASKGGRDNTEAFF. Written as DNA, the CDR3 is TGCGCCAGCAAAGGAGGGAGGGATAACACTGAAGCTTTCTTT.